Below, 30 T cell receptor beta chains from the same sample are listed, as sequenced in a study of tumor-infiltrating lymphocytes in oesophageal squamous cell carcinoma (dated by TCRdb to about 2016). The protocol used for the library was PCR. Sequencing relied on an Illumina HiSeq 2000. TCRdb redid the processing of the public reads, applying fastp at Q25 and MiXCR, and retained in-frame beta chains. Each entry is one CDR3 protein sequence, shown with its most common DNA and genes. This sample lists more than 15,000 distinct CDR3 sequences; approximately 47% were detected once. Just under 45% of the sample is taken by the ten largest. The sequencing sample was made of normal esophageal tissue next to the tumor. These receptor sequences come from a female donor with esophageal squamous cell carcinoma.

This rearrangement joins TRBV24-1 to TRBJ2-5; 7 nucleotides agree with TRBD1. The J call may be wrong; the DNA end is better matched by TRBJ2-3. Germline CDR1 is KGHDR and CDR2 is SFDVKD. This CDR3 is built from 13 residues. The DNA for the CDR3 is TGTGCCACCAAAACAGGGGCGTCTGATACGCAGTATTTT. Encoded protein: CATKTGASDTQYF.

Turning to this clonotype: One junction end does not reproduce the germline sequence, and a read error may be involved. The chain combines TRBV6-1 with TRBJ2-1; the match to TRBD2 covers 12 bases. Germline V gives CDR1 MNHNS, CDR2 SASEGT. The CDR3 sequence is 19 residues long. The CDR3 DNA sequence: TGTGCCAGCAGTCAAACCAGATGGGGGACTAGCGGGTCCTACAATAAGCAGTTCTTC. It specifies CASSQTRWGTSGSYNKQFF.

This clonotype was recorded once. The CDR3 coding sequence is TGTGCCAGCAGCTCGGGGACTAGCGGCTACGAGCAGTACTTC. Protein product: CASSSGTSGYEQYF. The chain couples TRBV5-6 to TRBJ2-7; 11 nucleotides line up with TRBD2. The V segment lost 3 bases and the J segment 3 bases; nucleotides outside the gene matches: 2. Germline assignment: CDR1 SGHDT and CDR2 YYEEEE. CDR3 size: 14 residues.

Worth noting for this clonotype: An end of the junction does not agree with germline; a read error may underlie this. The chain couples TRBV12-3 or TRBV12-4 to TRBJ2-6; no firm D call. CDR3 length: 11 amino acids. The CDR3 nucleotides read TGTGCCAGCAGGGCATTAGATGGCTACAATTTC. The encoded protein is CASRALDGYNF.

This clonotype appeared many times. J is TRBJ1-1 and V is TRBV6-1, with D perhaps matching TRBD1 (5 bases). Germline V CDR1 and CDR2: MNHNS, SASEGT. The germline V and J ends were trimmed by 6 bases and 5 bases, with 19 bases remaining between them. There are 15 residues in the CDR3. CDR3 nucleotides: TGTGCCAGCAGAACTGACATCGGGGACGGGACTGAAGCTTTCTTT. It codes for CASRTDIGDGTEAFF.

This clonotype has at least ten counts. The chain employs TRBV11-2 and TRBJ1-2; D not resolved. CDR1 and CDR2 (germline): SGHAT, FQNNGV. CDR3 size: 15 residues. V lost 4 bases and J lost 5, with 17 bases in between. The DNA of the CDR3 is TGTGCCAGCAGCTGGGCCGGGTCCTCAGCTTATGGCTACACCTTC. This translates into CASSWAGSSAYGYTF.

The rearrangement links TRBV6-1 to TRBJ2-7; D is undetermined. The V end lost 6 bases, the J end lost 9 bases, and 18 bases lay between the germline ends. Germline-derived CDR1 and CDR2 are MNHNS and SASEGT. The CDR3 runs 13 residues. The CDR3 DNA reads TGTGCCAGCAGGCAAGAAGGACGGCCTACGCAGTACTTC. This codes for CASRQEGRPTQYF.

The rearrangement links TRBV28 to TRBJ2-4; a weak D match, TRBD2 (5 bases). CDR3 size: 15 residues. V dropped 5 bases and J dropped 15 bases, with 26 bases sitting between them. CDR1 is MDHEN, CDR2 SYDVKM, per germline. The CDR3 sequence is CASSPNSNVPGELYF. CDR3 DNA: TGTGCCAGCAGTCCCAACTCAAACGTTCCCGGGGAGCTGTACTTC.

The CDR3 DNA follows: TGTGCCAGCAGTCGGCAAGATCAGCCCCAGCATTTT. Its protein is CASSRQDQPQHF. The chain couples TRBV2 to TRBJ1-5; D uncertain. Trimming stripped 5 bases from V and 5 bases from J, with 7 bases between. The length of the CDR3 is 12 residues. Germline V gene data show CDR1 as SNHLY and CDR2 as FYNNEI.

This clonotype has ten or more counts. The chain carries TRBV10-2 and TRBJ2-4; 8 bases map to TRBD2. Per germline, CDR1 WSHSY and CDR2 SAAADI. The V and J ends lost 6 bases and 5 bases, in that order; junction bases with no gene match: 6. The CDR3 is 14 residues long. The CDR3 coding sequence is TGCGCCAGCAGGACAGCGGGAGTCGAAAACATTCAGTACTTC. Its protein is CASRTAGVENIQYF.

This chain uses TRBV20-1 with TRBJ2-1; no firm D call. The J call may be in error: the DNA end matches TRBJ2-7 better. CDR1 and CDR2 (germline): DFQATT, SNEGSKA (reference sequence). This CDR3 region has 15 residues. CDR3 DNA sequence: TGCAGTGCTCCCTTGTGGGCTGCACAGACTCACGAGCAGTACTTC. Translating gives CSAPLWAAQTHEQYF.

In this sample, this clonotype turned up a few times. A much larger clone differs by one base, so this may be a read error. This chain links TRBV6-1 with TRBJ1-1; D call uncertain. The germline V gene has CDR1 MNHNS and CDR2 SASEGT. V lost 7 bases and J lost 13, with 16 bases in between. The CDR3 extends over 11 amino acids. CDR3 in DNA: TGTGCCAGCACCCTTGGCGTGATGGGTTTCTTT. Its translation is CASTLGVMGFF.

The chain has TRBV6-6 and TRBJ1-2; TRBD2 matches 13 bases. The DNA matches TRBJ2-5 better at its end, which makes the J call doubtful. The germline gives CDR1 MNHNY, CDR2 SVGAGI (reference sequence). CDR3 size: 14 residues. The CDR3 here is CAIRGTSGEETQYF. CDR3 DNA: TGTGCCATCAGGGGGACTAGCGGGGAGGAGACCCAGTACTTC.

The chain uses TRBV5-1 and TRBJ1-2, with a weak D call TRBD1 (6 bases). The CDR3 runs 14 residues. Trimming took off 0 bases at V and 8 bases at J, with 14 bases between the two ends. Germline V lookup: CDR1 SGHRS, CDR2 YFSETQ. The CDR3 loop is CASSLGQGNLGYTF. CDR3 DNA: TGCGCCAGCAGCTTGGGGCAGGGGAATTTGGGCTACACCTTC.

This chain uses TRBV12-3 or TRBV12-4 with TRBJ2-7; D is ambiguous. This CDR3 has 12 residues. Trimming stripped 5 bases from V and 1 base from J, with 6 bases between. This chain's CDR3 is CASSKRSYEQYF. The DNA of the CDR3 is TGTGCCAGCAGTAAAAGGTCCTACGAGCAGTACTTC.

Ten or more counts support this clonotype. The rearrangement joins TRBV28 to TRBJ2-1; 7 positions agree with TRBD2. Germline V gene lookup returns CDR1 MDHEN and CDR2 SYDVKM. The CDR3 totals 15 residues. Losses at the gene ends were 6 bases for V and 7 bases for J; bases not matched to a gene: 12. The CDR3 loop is CASRKLGGGGNEQFF. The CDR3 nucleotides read TGTGCCAGCAGAAAACTCGGTGGCGGGGGTAATGAGCAGTTCTTC.

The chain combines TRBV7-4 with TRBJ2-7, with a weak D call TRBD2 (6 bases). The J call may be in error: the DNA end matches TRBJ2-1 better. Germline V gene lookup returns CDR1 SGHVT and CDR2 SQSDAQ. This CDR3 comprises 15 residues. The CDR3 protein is CASSLPSGEYNEQFF. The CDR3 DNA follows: TGTGCCAGCAGCCTCCCCTCGGGAGAGTACAATGAGCAGTTCTTC.

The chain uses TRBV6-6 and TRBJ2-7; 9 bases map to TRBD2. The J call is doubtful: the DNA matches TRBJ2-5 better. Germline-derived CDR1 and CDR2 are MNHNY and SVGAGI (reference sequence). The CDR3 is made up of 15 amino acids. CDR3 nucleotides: TGTGCCAGCAGGAATAGCGGGAGACCTCAAGAGACCCAGTACTTC. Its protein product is CASRNSGRPQETQYF.

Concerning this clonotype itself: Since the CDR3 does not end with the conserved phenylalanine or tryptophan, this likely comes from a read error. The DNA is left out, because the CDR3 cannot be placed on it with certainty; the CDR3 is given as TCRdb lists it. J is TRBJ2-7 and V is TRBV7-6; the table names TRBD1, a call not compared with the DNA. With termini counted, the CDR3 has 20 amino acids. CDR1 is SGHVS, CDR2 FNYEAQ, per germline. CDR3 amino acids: CASSLKPPGTALNYGYTFGS.

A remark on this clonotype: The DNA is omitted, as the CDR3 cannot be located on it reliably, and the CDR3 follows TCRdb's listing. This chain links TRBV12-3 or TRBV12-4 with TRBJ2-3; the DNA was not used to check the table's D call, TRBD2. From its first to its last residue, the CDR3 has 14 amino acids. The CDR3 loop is CASSPHGGPLHLRF.

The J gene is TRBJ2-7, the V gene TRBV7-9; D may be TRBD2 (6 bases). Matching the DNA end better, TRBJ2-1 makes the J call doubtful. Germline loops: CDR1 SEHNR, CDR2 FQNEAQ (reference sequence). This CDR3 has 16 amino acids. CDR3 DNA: TGTGCCAGCAGCCCTAGCTGGGGGGAAACCTACAATGAGCAGTTCTTC. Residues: CASSPSWGETYNEQFF.

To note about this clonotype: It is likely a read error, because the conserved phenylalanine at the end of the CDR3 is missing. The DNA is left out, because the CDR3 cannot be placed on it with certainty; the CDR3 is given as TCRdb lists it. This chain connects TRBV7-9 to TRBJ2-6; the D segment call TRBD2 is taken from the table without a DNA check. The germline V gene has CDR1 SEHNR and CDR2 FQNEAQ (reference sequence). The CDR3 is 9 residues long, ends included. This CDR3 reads CASSLSISG.

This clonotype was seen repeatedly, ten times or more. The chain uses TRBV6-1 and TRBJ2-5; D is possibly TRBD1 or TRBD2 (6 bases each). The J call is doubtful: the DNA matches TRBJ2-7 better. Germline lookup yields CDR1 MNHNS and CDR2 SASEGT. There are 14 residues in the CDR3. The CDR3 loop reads CASSFGGLSYEQYF. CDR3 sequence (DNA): TGTGCCAGCAGTTTTGGGGGGCTCTCCTACGAGCAGTACTTC.

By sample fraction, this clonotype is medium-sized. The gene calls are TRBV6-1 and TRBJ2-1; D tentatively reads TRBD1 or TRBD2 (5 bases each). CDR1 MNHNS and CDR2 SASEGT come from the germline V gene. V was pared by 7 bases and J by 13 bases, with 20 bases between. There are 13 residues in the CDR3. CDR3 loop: CASTPRGLGYQFF. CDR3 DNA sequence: TGTGCCAGCACCCCCCGGGGCCTGGGGTACCAGTTCTTC.

For the CDR3, the DNA is TGTGCCAGCAGCACCCGCTCAACTATACGGGCGACCCAGTACTTC. As protein: CASSTRSTIRATQYF. This rearrangement joins TRBV7-8 to TRBJ2-5; D gene unclear. The CDR3 runs 15 residues. Trimming stripped 5 bases from V and 7 bases from J, with 20 bases between. Germline lookup yields CDR1 SGHVS and CDR2 FQNEAQ.

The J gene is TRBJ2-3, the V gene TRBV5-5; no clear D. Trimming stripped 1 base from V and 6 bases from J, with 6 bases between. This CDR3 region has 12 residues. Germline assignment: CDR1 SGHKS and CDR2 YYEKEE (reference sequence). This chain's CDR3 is CASSLFSDTQYF. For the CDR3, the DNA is TGTGCCAGCAGCTTGTTTTCGGATACGCAGTATTTT. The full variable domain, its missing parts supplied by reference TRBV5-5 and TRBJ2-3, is DAGVTQSPTHLIKTRGQQVTLRCSPISGHKSVSWYQQVLGQGPQFIFQYYEKEERGRGNFPDRFSARQFPNYSSELNVNALLLGDSALYLCASSLFSDTQYFGPGTRLTVL.

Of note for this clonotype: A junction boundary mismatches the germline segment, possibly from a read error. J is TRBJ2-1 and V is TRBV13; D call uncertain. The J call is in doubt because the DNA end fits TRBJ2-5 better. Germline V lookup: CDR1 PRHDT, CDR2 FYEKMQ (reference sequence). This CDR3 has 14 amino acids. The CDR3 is CAGSSGGYQDTQYF. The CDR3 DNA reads TGTGCCGGCAGCTCGGGTGGGTACCAAGATACCCAGTACTTC.

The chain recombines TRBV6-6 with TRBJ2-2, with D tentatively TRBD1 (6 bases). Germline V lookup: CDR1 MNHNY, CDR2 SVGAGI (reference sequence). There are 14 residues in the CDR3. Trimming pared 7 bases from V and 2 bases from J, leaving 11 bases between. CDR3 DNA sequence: TGTGCCAGCAACAGGGCACCTAACACCGGGGAGCTGTTTTTT. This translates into CASNRAPNTGELFF.

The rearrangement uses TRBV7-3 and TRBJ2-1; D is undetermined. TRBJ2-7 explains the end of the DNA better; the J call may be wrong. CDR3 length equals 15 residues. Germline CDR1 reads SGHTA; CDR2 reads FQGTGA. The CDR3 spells CASSLDGASYNEQYF. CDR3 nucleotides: TGTGCCAGCAGCTTAGACGGAGCCTCCTACAATGAGCAGTACTTC.

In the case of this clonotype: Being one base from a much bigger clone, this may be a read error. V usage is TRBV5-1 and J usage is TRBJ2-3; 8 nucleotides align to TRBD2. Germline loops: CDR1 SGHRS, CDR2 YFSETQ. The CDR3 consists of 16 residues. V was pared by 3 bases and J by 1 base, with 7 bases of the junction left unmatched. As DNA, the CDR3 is TGCGCCAGCAGCTCTCGACTAGCGAGCGGCACAGATACGCAGTATTTT. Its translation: CASSSRLASGTDTQYF.